This T cell receptor beta chain was profiled in a study of T cell changes during pregnancy in multiple sclerosis (dated by TCRdb to between 2018 and 2021). General notes on the study: The study examined how the T cell repertoire changed over the course of pregnancy in women with multiple sclerosis.

Receptor libraries were prepared by the immunoSEQ multiplex PCR assay. The clones in this table, taken by TCRdb from immuneACCESS, are in-frame only. Not every clone is retained; where verified, under half of the shortfall comes from an unresolved V gene, and the cause of the rest is unknown. In all, the sample holds roughly 48,000 clones, and approximately 95% of those were seen once. Under 7% of the sample lies in the top ten. Its CDR3 holds 12 amino acids, cysteine through phenylalanine. The DNA shown is the 36-base CDR3, in frame from base 1. The germline V gene yields LGHNT for CDR1 and FRNRAP for CDR2. V is shortened by 3 bases, J by 1 base, and the region joining them spans 3 bases. About this clone: Which antigen it targets is not known. No per-base quality is available; no much larger clone lies one base away.

The sequence was obtained from a female donor with multiple sclerosis, enrolled in a pregnancy study. Specimen: CD8+ T cells from peripheral blood mononuclear cells, collected in the first trimester of pregnancy. The chain uses TRBV12-5 and TRBJ1-1, with the D gene not clear enough to name. This receptor carries the CDR3 CASGFGNTEAFF. The DNA sequence follows: TGTGCTAGTGGTTTCGGGAACACTGAAGCTTTCTTT. Reference TRBV12-5 and TRBJ1-1 proteins supply the regions before and after the CDR3; the full variable domain is: DARVTQTPRHKVTEMGQEVTMRCQPILGHNTVFWYRQTMMQGLELLAYFRNRAPLDDSGMPKDRFSAEMPDATLATLKIQPSEPRDSAVYFCASGFGNTEAFFGQGTRLTVV.